This T cell receptor (beta chain) was recorded in a study of shared clonotypes between healthy human individuals (TCRdb year 2020). Background on the whole study: The cohort comprised a couple of women and a few men aged 18 to 49 years. Each donor's leukapheresis produced roughly between roughly 0.94 and 9.5 billion PBMCs. For each donor, three plates each were used for CD4 naive and CD4 memory, two plates were used for CD8 naive, and one plate was used for CD8 memory. To increase sequencing depth and limit assay-specific biases, TCR repertoire library preparation and sequencing were carried out by different laboratories using diverse techniques. To estimate repertoire size and how much clonotype sharing occurs between individuals, the study deeply sequenced the blood TCR repertoires of roughly 5 healthy adults.

Using the deep immunoSEQ assay, TCR CDR3 regions were amplified from genomic DNA by multiplex PCR. Extracted genomic DNA from each cell subset was spread evenly across all wells of several immunoSEQ 96-well plates, with each plate serving as a replicate. For sorted subsets, about 220 ng of genomic DNA, equivalent to some 33,000 T cell genomes, went into each replicate PCR. The purified libraries were quantified using a Qubit 3.0 fluorometer, sized with a Bioanalyzer 2100, and then quantified again using the KAPA Library Quantification kit. Every immunoSEQ 96-well plate was sequenced on a separate single-read 150-cycle Illumina NextSeq 550 flow cell. The authors' analysis ran thus. Because the immunoSEQ output held only junctional sequences and lacked quality scores, the filtering could not match the filtering applied to full-length reads. To assign V/J genes and CDR3, sequences were annotated against IMGT germline references using PyIR, a Python wrapper for IgBLAST v1.9. Reads were removed for weak V/J assignments (E-value above 1e-6), missing CDR3, stop codons, out-of-frame junctions, or ambiguous translated residues. V3J clonotypes were defined by identical inferred V gene, J gene, and CDR3 amino acid sequence. Percentage overlap between repertoires was calculated by dividing the number of shared unique clonotypes by the size of the smaller repertoire. Repertoire richness was assessed with RTK rarefaction, the Chao1 estimator, and Recon v2.1 estimates of unobserved clonotypes. Generation probabilities were computed with OLGA for all TCRbeta clonotypes obtained by the gDNA method from several donors. The table was pulled from immuneACCESS by TCRdb, which kept in-frame rearrangements only. Such tables lose some clones; where checked, under half of the loss comes from unresolved V genes, and the rest has no known cause. The V and J calls and clone size were taken over from that table, and D and trimming were inferred from the DNA. The sample data list about 2.2 million clones, and around 93% of these were observed just once. The top ten clones comprise 1.5% to 2% of the sample.

The sample holds one count of this clone. No antigen is known for it. Base qualities are not at hand, and no much larger clone is one base apart. CD8 naive samples were CD45RO-negative cells positively selected for CCR7, giving a CD45RA+CCR7+ population that excluded TemRA cells. The donors were healthy, HIV-negative adults with no recently reported acute infections or vaccinations. All donors were Caucasian adults living in Nashville, Tennessee, USA. After blood collection by leukapheresis, PBMCs were isolated using Ficoll-Histopaque density gradient centrifugation and then cryopreserved in the vapor phase of liquid nitrogen. Purity and quantity of every magnetically sorted T cell population were checked by analytical flow cytometry. Genomic DNA was isolated from each sorted fraction and quantified by UV absorbance on a Nanodrop 2000c. General study outcomes and caveats: Sharing across a handful of donors was observed for 5% to 6.5% of naive CD4, over 3% of naive CD8, over 2% of memory CD4, and roughly 0.4% of memory CD8 clonotypes. The small number of donors limited the genetic and exposure-history diversity represented. Pairwise subsampling led to the expectation that sequencing depth would affect the degree of clonotype sharing among donors. Larger estimated clonotype richness was generally found for naive subsets than for memory subsets. Only blood was sampled, and tissue TCR repertoires likely differ from those in blood. Compared with non-shared clonotypes, the clonotypes found in all four sorted-subset donors had higher generation probabilities. Rarefaction of sorted-subset datasets indicated incomplete sequencing despite the large sequencing depth.

The CDR1 and CDR2 encoded by the germline V gene are SQVTM and ANQGSEA. The CDR3 spans 14 residues, from the cysteine through the phenylalanine. The kept DNA is CDR3 alone, 42 bases in frame from the first base. Between the V and J ends, shortened by 4 bases and 2 bases respectively, the junction contains 15 bases. The TCR originated in a man aged 18 to 35 in good health. Some clones in this sample may be carry-over from other donors' samples. The chain uses TRBV29-1 and TRBJ2-7; the D region possibly corresponds to TRBD1 (5 bases align). The sequencing sample was made of naive CD8+ T cells from PBMCs. Taken with the paper, the label for cell subset or site translates to: CD45RA+CCR7+. The CDR3 loop reads CSVVGAGNTYEQYF. The DNA is TGCAGCGTTGTTGGGGCAGGGAATACCTACGAGCAGTACTTC.